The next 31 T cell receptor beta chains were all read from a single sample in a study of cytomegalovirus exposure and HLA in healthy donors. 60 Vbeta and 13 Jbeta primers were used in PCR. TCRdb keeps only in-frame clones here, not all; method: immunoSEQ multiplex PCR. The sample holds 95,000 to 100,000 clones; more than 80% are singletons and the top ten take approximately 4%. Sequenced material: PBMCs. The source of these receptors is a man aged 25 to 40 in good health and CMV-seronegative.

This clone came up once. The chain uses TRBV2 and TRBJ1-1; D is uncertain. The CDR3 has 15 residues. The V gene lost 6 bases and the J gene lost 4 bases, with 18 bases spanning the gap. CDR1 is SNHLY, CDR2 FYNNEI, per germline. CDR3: CASSQRTWYGTEAFF. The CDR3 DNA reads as TGTGCCAGCAGCCAAAGAACATGGTATGGCACTGAAGCTTTCTTT. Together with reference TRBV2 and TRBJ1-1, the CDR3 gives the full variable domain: EPEVTQTPSHQVTQMGQEVILRCVPISNHLYFYWYRQILGQKVEFLVSFYNNEISEKSEIFDDQFSVERPDGSNFTLKIRSTKLEDSAMYFCASSQRTWYGTEAFFGQGTRLTVV.

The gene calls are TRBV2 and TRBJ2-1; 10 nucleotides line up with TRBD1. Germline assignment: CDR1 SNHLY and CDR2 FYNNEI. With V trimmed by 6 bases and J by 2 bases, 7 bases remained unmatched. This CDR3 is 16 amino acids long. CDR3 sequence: CASRKTGGATYNEQFF. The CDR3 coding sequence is TGTGCCAGCAGGAAGACAGGGGGCGCAACCTACAATGAGCAGTTCTTC.

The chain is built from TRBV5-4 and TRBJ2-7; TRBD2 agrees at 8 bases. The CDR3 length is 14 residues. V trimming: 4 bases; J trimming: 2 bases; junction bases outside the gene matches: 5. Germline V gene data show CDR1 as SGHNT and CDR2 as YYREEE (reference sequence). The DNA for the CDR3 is TGTGCCAGCAGCCTCGGGGGGGGCCCCTACGAGCAGTACTTC. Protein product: CASSLGGGPYEQYF.

The CDR3 spells CSVIGDRGLNEQFF. The DNA of the CDR3 is TGCAGCGTGATTGGAGACAGGGGGTTGAATGAGCAGTTCTTC. The genes are TRBV29-1 and TRBJ2-1, with 9 bases that match TRBD1. Germline V gene data show CDR1 as SQVTM and CDR2 as ANQGSEA. The CDR3 is made up of 14 amino acids. V dropped 6 bases and J dropped 7; count of bases not matched to a gene: 10.

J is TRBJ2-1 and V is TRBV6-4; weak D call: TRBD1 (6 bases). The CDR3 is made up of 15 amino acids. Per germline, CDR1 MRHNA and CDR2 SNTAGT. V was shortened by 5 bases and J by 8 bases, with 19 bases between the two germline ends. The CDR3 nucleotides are TGTGCCAGCAGTTTTTATCTTGGTGGGGGCCATGAGCAGTTCTTC. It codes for CASSFYLGGGHEQFF.

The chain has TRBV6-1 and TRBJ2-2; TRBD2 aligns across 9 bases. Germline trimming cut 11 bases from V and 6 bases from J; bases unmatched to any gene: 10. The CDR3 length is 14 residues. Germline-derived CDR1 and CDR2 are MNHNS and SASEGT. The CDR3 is CAGQRGDVAGELFF. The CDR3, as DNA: TGTGCCGGACAGCGGGGGGACGTAGCCGGGGAGCTGTTTTTT.

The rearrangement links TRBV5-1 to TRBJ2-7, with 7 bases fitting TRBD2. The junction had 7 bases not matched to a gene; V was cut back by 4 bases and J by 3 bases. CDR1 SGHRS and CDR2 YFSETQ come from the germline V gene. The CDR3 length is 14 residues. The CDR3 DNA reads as TGCGCCAGCAGCATAAGGACGGGAGGCTACGAGCAGTACTTC. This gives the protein CASSIRTGGYEQYF.

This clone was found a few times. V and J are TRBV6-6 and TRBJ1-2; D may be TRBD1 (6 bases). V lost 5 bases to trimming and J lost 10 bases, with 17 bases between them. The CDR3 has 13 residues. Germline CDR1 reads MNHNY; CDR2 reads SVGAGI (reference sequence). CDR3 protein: CASSNRDTRTYTF. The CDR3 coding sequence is TGTGCCAGCAGTAACCGGGACACGCGTACCTACACCTTC.

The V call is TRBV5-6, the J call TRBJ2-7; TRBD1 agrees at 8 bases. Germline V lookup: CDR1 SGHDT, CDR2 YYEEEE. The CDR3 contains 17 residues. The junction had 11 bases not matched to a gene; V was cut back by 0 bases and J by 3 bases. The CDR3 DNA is TGTGCCAGCAGCTTGGACTCCGTTAGGACAGGGTTCTACGAGCAGTACTTC. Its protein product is CASSLDSVRTGFYEQYF.

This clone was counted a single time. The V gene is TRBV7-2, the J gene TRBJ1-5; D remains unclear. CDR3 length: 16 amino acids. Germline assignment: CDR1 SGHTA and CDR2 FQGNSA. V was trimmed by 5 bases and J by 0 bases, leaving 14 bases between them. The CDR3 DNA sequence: TGTGCCAGCAGCATAACCCCGGGAGATAGCAATCAGCCCCAGCATTTT. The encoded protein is CASSITPGDSNQPQHF.

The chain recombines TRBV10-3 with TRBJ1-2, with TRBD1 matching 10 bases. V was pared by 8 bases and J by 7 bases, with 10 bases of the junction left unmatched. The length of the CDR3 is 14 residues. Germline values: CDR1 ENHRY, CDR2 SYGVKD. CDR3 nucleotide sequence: TGTGCCATCGAGCCGACAGGGGGCGGGGGTGGCTACACCTTC. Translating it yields CAIEPTGGGGGYTF.

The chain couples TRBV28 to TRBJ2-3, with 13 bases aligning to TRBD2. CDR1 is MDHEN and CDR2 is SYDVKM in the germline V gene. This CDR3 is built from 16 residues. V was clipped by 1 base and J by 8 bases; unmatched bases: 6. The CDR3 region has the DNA TGTGCCAGCAGTTTATCGACTAGCGGGAGGCAGGGTACGCAGTATTTT. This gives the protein CASSLSTSGRQGTQYF.

The CDR3 spells CASTRDLQGGYEQYF. The CDR3 DNA reads TGTGCCTCGACTCGGGACTTACAGGGGGGCTACGAGCAGTACTTC. The chain employs TRBV10-3 and TRBJ2-7, with 8 bases that match TRBD1. The junction had 15 bases not matched to a gene; V was cut back by 11 bases and J by 3 bases. Germline lookup yields CDR1 ENHRY and CDR2 SYGVKD. There are 15 residues in the CDR3.

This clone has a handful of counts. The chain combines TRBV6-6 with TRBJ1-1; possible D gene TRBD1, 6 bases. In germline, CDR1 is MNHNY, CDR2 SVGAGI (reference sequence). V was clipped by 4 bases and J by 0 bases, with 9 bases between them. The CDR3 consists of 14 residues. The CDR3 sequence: CASSLDRLNTEAFF. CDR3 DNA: TGTGCCAGCAGTTTGGACAGACTGAACACTGAAGCTTTCTTT.

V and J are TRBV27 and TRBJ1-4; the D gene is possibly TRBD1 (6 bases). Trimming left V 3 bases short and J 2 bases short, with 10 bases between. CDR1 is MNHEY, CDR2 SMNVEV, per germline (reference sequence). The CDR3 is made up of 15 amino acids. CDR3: CASSFRGATNEKLFF. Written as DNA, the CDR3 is TGTGCCAGCAGTTTCCGGGGGGCGACTAATGAAAAACTGTTTTTT.

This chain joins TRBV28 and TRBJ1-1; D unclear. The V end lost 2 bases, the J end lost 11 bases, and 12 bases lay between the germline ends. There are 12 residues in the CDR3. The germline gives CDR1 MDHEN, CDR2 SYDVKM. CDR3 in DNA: TGTGCCAGCAGTTTACGACCTCGAGGGGCTTTCTTT. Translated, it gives CASSLRPRGAFF.

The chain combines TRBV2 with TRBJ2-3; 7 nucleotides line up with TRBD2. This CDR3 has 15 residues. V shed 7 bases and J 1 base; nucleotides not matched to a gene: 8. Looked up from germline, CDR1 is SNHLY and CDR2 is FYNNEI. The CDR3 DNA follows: TGTGCCAGCACGGGGCTAGCGGCTCGCACAGATACGCAGTATTTT. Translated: CASTGLAARTDTQYF.

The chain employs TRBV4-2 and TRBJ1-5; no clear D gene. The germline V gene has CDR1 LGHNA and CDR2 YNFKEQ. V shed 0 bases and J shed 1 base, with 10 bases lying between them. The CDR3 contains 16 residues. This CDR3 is CASSQEGEGSNQPQHF. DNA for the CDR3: TGTGCCAGCAGCCAAGAGGGAGAAGGGAGCAATCAGCCCCAGCATTTT.

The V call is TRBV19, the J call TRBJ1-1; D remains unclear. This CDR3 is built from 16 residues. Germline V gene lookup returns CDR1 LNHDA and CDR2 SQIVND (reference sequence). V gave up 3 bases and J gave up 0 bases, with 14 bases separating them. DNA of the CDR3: TGTGCCAGTAGTATTGCAATCGCAGCGCTGAACACTGAAGCTTTCTTT. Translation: CASSIAIAALNTEAFF.

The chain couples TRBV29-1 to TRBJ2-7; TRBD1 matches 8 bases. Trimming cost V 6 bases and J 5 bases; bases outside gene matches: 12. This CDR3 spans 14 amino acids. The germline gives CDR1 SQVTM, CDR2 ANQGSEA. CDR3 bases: TGCAGCGTCCGTCCCCTTCAGGGGGCCCACGAGCAGTACTTC. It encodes CSVRPLQGAHEQYF.

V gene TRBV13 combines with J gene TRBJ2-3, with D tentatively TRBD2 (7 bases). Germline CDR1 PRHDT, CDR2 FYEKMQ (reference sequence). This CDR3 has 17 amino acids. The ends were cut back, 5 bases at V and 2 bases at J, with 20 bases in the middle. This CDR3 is CASSPTFEGGDTDTQYF. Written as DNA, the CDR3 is TGTGCCAGCAGCCCAACTTTTGAGGGGGGGGACACAGATACGCAGTATTTT.

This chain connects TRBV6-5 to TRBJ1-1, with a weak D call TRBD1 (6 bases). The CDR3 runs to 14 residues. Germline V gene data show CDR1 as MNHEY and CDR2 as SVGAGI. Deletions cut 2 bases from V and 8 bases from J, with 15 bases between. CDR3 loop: CASSYGGAQQEAFF. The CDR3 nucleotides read TGTGCCAGCAGTTACGGGGGGGCGCAACAAGAAGCTTTCTTT.

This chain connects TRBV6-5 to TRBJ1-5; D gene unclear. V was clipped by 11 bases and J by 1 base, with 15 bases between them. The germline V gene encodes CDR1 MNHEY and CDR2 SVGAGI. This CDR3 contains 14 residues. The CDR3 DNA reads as TGTGCCCGCTTCCGGGGTGCGAGCAATCAGCCCCAGCATTTT. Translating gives CARFRGASNQPQHF.

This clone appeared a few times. The CDR3 loop is CASSSSPGTPYEQYF. DNA for the CDR3: TGTGCCAGCAGTAGCTCCCCCGGGACTCCATACGAGCAGTACTTC. This chain uses TRBV6-5 with TRBJ2-7, with D perhaps TRBD2 (6 bases). Germline V gene data show CDR1 as MNHEY and CDR2 as SVGAGI. The CDR3 runs to 15 residues. V was pared by 5 bases and J by 4 bases, with 18 bases between.

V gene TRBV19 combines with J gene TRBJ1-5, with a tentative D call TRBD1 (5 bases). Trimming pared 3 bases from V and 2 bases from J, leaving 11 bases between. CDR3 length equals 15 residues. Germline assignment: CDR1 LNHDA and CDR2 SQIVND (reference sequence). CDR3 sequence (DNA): TGTGCCAGTAGTATGTGGGGGGGTGGCAATCAGCCCCAGCATTTT. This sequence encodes CASSMWGGGNQPQHF.

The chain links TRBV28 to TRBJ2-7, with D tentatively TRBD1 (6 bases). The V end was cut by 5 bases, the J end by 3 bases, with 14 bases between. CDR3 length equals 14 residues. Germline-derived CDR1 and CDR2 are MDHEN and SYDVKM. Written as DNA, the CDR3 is TGTGCCAGCAGTGCCTCAGGGGATGGCTACGAGCAGTACTTC. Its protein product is CASSASGDGYEQYF.

CDR3 in DNA: TGTGCCAGCAGCTCCCGGGACAGGGGGCTCCTCTTCGCCTACACCTTC. This gives the protein CASSSRDRGLLFAYTF. The chain combines TRBV5-4 with TRBJ1-2; TRBD1 matches at 12 bases. CDR3 length equals 16 residues. V lost 3 bases to trimming and J lost 10 bases; unmatched junction nucleotides: 13. Germline-derived CDR1 and CDR2 are SGHNT and YYREEE (reference sequence).

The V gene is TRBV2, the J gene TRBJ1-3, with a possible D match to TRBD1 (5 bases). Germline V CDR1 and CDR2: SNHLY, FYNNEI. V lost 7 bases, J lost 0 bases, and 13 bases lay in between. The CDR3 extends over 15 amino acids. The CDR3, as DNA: TGTGCCAGCATTCTGGAAAGGGGCTCTGGAAACACCATATATTTT. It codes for CASILERGSGNTIYF.

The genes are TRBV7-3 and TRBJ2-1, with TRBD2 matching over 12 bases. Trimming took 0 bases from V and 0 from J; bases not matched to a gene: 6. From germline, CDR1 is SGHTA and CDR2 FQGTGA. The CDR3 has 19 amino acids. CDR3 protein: CASSLTTSGSLYSYNEQFF. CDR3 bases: TGTGCCAGCAGCTTAACGACTAGCGGGAGCCTTTACTCCTACAATGAGCAGTTCTTC.

CDR3 sequence (DNA): TGTGCCAGCAGTCCACAGGGGCTGAGCACAGATACGCAGTATTTT. It encodes CASSPQGLSTDTQYF. J is TRBJ2-3 and V is TRBV6-6; the match to TRBD1 covers 7 bases. V shed 5 bases, J shed 0 bases, and the junction held 5 bases outside the gene matches. Germline-derived CDR1 and CDR2 are MNHNY and SVGAGI (reference sequence). The CDR3 has 15 amino acids.

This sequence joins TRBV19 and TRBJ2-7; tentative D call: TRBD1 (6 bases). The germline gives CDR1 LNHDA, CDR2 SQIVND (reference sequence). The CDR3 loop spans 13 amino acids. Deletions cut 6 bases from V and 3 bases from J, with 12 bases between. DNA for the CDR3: TGTGCCAGTAGCGATGACAGGATCTACGAGCAGTACTTC. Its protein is CASSDDRIYEQYF.